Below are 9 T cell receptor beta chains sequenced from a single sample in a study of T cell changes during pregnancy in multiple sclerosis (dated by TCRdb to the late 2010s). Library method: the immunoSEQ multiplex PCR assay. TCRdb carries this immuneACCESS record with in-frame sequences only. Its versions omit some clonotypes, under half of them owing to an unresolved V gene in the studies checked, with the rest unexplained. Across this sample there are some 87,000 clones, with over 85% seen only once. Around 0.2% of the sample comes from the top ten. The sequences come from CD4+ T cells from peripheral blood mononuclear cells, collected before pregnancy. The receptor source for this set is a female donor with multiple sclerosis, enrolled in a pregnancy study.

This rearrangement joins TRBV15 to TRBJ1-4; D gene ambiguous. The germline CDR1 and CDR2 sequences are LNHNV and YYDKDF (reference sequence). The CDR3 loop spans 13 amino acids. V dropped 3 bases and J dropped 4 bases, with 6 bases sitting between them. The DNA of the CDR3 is TGTGCCACCAGCAGGGAGCTTAATGAAAAACTGTTTTTT. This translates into CATSRELNEKLFF.

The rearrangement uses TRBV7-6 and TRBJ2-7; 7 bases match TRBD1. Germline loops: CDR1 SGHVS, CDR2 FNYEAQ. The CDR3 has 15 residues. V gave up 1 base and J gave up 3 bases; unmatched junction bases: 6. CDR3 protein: CASSLGGTEFYEQYF. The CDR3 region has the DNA TGTGCCAGCAGCTTAGGAGGGACAGAATTCTACGAGCAGTACTTC.

In DNA form, the CDR3 reads TGTGCCAGCAGCTTAAGCCGCGGCAGCTACAATGAGCAGTTCTTC. Translation: CASSLSRGSYNEQFF. The rearrangement joins TRBV11-3 to TRBJ2-1; unclear D gene. CDR3 length equals 15 residues. The germline V gene encodes CDR1 SGHNT and CDR2 YENEEA. Trimming took 2 bases from V and 3 from J, leaving 11 bases between them.

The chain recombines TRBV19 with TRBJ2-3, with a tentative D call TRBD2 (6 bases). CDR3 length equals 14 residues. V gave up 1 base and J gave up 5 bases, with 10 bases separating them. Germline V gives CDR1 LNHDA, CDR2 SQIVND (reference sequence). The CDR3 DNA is TGTGCCAGTAGTATAGGCCGCGGGAAAGATACGCAGTATTTT. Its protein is CASSIGRGKDTQYF.

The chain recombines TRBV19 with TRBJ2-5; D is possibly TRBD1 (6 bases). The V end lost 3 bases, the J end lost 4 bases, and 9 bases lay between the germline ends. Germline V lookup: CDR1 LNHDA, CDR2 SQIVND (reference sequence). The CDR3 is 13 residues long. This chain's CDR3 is CASSISRGETQYF. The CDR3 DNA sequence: TGTGCCAGTAGTATCTCCAGGGGAGAGACCCAGTACTTC.

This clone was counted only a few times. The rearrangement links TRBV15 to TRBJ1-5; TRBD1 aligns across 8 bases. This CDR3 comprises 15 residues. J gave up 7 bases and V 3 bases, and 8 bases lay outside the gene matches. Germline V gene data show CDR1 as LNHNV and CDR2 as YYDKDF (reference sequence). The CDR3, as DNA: TGTGCCACCAGCAGGCGGACAGGGTTGGGACAGCCCCAGCATTTT. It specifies CATSRRTGLGQPQHF.

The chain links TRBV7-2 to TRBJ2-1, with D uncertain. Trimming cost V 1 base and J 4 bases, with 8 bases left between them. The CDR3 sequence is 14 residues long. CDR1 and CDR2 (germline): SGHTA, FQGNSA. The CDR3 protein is CASSLVGGYNEQFF. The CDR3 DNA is TGTGCCAGCAGCTTAGTCGGCGGTTACAATGAGCAGTTCTTC. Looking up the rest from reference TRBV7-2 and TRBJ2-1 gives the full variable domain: GAGVSQSPSNKVTEKGKDVELRCDPISGHTALYWYRQSLGQGLEFLIYFQGNSAPDKSGLPSDRFSAERTGGSVSTLTIQRTQQEDSAVYLCASSLVGGYNEQFFGPGTRLTVL.

In nucleotides, the CDR3 is TGTGCCAGCAGAGGGCAGGGGAACACCGGGGAGCTGTTTTTT. It yields the protein CASRGQGNTGELFF. The chain joins TRBV25-1 to TRBJ2-2; weak D call: TRBD1 (5 bases). The CDR3 is 14 residues long. CDR1 is MGHDK and CDR2 is SYGVNS in the germline V gene. V lost 6 bases to trimming and J lost 1 base, with 9 bases between them.

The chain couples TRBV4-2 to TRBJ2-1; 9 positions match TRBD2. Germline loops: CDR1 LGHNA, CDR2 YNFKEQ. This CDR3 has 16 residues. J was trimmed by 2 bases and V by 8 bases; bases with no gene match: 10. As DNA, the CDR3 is TGTGCCAGCGGGAGGGGGGCTAGCGGGACCTACAATGAGCAGTTCTTC. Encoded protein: CASGRGASGTYNEQFF.